Below are 30 T cell receptor beta chains sequenced from a single sample in a study of blood T cell repertoires in COVID-19 (dated by TCRdb to about 2020). Preparation of the library involved the immunoSEQ multiplex PCR assay. The table was pulled from immuneACCESS by TCRdb, which kept in-frame rearrangements only. Such tables lose some clones; where checked, under half of the loss comes from unresolved V genes, and the rest has no known cause. Recorded for this sample are about 260,000 clones; roughly 90% of them occurred a single time. Around 1.8% of the sample comes from the top ten. Sequencing was carried out using peripheral blood. Receptors were obtained from a man aged 25-45 years with active or convalescent COVID-19.

V gene TRBV5-1 combines with J gene TRBJ2-7, with 7 bases fitting TRBD2. Trimming took 4 bases from V and 3 from J; bases not matched to a gene: 7. The CDR3 totals 14 residues. Germline V gene lookup returns CDR1 SGHRS and CDR2 YFSETQ. As DNA, the CDR3 is TGCGCCAGCAGCGTCGCTAGCGGACTCTACGAGCAGTACTTC. Encoded protein: CASSVASGLYEQYF. The whole variable domain, remainder taken from reference TRBV5-1 and TRBJ2-7, is KAGVTQTPRYLIKTRGQQVTLSCSPISGHRSVSWYQQTPGQGLQFLFEYFSETQRNKGNFPGRFSGRQFSNSRSEMNVSTLELGDSALYLCASSVASGLYEQYFGPGTRLTVT.

The CDR3 is CASSVFDGLNEQFF. The CDR3 coding sequence is TGTGCCAGCAGCGTGTTTGATGGCCTCAATGAGCAGTTCTTC. The V gene is TRBV9, the J gene TRBJ2-1; no reliable D call. Trimming pared 2 bases from V and 6 bases from J, leaving 12 bases between. CDR1 is SGDLS, CDR2 YYNGEE, per germline. This CDR3 region has 14 residues.

The chain is built from TRBV24-1 and TRBJ1-5, with D hard to call. The V end lost 9 bases, the J end lost 6 bases, and 8 bases lay between the germline ends. This CDR3 is 11 amino acids long. CDR1 and CDR2 from the germline V gene are KGHDR and SFDVKD. CDR3 residues: CATPYRQPQHF. CDR3 DNA sequence: TGTGCCACCCCCTATCGTCAGCCCCAGCATTTT.

The chain is built from TRBV11-2 and TRBJ1-3; 9 nucleotides align to TRBD1. CDR1 SGHAT and CDR2 FQNNGV come from the germline V gene. This CDR3 is built from 16 residues. After removal of 5 bases from V and 0 bases from J, the junction contained 5 bases not matched to a gene. CDR3 nucleotides: TGTGCCAGCAGCCAAGGGACAGGGATCTCTGGAAACACCATATATTTT. It specifies CASSQGTGISGNTIYF. Looking up the rest from reference TRBV11-2 and TRBJ1-3 gives the full variable domain: EAGVAQSPRYKIIEKRQSVAFWCNPISGHATLYWYQQILGQGPKLLIQFQNNGVVDDSQLPKDRFSAERLKGVDSTLKIQPAKLEDSAVYLCASSQGTGISGNTIYFGEGSWLTVV.

CDR3 sequence reads: CASSDTANSPLHF. In DNA form, the CDR3 reads TGTGCCAGCAGCGATACAGCCAATTCACCCCTCCACTTT. V gene TRBV7-3 combines with J gene TRBJ1-6, with unresolved D. Germline CDR1 reads SGHTA; CDR2 reads FQGTGA. V was cut by 5 bases and J by 7 bases, with 9 bases left in between. The CDR3 contains 13 residues.

V and J are TRBV3-1 (or the pseudogene TRBV3-2) and TRBJ1-4; maybe TRBD1 (6 bases). CDR3 length equals 11 residues. V lost 6 bases and J 14 bases, leaving 13 bases between the germline ends. The germline V gene has CDR1 LGHDT and CDR2 YNNKEL (reference sequence). CDR3 loop: CASSTGQSLFF. In nucleotides, the CDR3 is TGTGCCAGCAGTACAGGACAGAGTCTGTTTTTT.

The genes are TRBV6-6 and TRBJ2-7; the D is unclear. CDR3 length equals 12 residues. V lost 4 bases, J lost 3 bases, and 7 bases lay in between. Germline V lookup: CDR1 MNHNY, CDR2 SVGAGI (reference sequence). This CDR3 is CASSSLNYEQYF. The CDR3 nucleotides read TGTGCCAGCAGTTCACTCAACTACGAGCAGTACTTC.

The CDR3 here is CASSLEPGFSGNTIYF. CDR3 DNA sequence: TGTGCCAGCAGCTTGGAACCGGGGTTCTCTGGAAACACCATATATTTT. The chain joins TRBV5-8 to TRBJ1-3; D remains unclear. The ends were cut back, 0 bases at V and 0 bases at J, with 10 bases in the middle. This CDR3 has 16 amino acids. Germline CDR1 is SGHTS and CDR2 is YDEGEE.

This sequence joins TRBV5-4 and TRBJ2-5; 10 bases are shared with TRBD2. Germline CDR1 is SGHNT and CDR2 is YYREEE (reference sequence). The CDR3 contains 17 residues. Trimming at V came to 4 bases and at J to 5 bases, leaving 14 bases not matched to a gene. CDR3 in amino acids: CASSPTRTSGISETQYF. CDR3 nucleotides: TGTGCCAGCAGCCCTACTAGAACTAGCGGGATATCGGAGACCCAGTACTTC.

The CDR3, as DNA: TGTGCCAGCAGCTTGGAGGAAGGGAGGGCCGAGCAGTACTTC. This translates into CASSLEEGRAEQYF. This sequence joins TRBV7-8 and TRBJ2-7; 7 bases are a match to TRBD2. Trimming took 3 bases from V and 6 from J; bases not matched to a gene: 8. The CDR3 loop spans 14 amino acids. The germline V gene has CDR1 SGHVS and CDR2 FQNEAQ.

V is TRBV6-5 and J is TRBJ2-2; 7 nucleotides line up with TRBD1. With 5 bases clipped from V and 4 bases from J, the junction kept 7 bases outside the gene matches. This CDR3 has 15 amino acids. The germline CDR1 and CDR2 sequences are MNHEY and SVGAGI. In DNA form, the CDR3 reads TGTGCCAGCAGTCCTGACAGGGTAGGCACCGGGGAGCTGTTTTTT. Translation gives CASSPDRVGTGELFF.

V usage is TRBV19 and J usage is TRBJ1-2; 10 positions agree with TRBD1. The V and J ends lost 3 bases and 6 bases, in that order; junction bases with no gene match: 1. This CDR3 has 13 amino acids. Per germline, CDR1 LNHDA and CDR2 SQIVND (reference sequence). The CDR3 DNA reads TGTGCCAGTAGTATTGGGACAGGGGATGGCTACACCTTC. Translation: CASSIGTGDGYTF.

The chain is built from TRBV7-9 and TRBJ1-1, with 7 bases lining up with TRBD1. J was trimmed by 6 bases and V by 5 bases; bases with no gene match: 6. CDR3 length: 13 amino acids. Germline values: CDR1 SEHNR, CDR2 FQNEAQ (reference sequence). The CDR3 region is CASSPRTGAEAFF. CDR3 in DNA: TGTGCCAGCAGCCCACGAACAGGGGCTGAAGCTTTCTTT.

CDR3 sequence: CASSGAAGAYNEQFF. The CDR3 region has the DNA TGTGCCAGCAGCGGGGCAGCGGGGGCCTACAATGAGCAGTTCTTC. The chain carries TRBV7-6 and TRBJ2-1, with 8 bases fitting TRBD2. Trimming removed 5 bases from V and 2 bases from J; junction bases left unmatched: 5. There are 15 residues in the CDR3. The germline gives CDR1 SGHVS, CDR2 FNYEAQ.

Notes on this clone: The junction shows a germline mismatch at one end, possibly a read error. V and J are TRBV25-1 and TRBJ2-1, with D perhaps matching TRBD2 (5 bases). The CDR3 sequence is 14 residues long. Per germline, CDR1 MGHDK and CDR2 SYGVNS. The CDR3 sequence is CASSESGLALRQFF. CDR3 nucleotides: TGTGCCAGCAGCGAATCCGGGCTAGCTTTACGGCAGTTCTTC.

The chain is built from TRBV29-1 and TRBJ1-1; weak D call: TRBD1 (6 bases). V was cut by 8 bases and J by 0 bases, with 13 bases left in between. This CDR3 comprises 13 residues. Looked up from germline, CDR1 is SQVTM and CDR2 is ANQGSEA. This chain's CDR3 is CSTPGTLNTEAFF. The CDR3 DNA sequence: TGCAGCACTCCCGGGACATTGAACACTGAAGCTTTCTTT.

This clone is a singleton in its sample. The chain combines TRBV5-1 with TRBJ2-7; the D gene is possibly TRBD1 (5 bases). Trimming took off 4 bases at V and 4 bases at J, with 12 bases between the two ends. This CDR3 spans 13 amino acids. Germline V gives CDR1 SGHRS, CDR2 YFSETQ. The CDR3 protein is CASSLPTGYEQYF. CDR3 sequence (DNA): TGCGCCAGCAGCCTCCCTACAGGATACGAGCAGTACTTC.

This chain links TRBV5-6 with TRBJ1-6; unclear D gene. This CDR3 contains 15 residues. From germline, CDR1 is SGHDT and CDR2 YYEEEE. Trimming took 1 base from V and 8 from J, leaving 13 bases between them. This CDR3 reads CASSLMGNGDSPLHF. CDR3 sequence (DNA): TGTGCCAGCAGCTTGATGGGCAACGGGGATTCACCCCTCCACTTT.

The rearrangement uses TRBV6-6 and TRBJ2-1; 7 positions match TRBD1. Germline assignment: CDR1 MNHNY and CDR2 SVGAGI (reference sequence). The V and J ends lost 6 bases and 4 bases, in that order; junction bases with no gene match: 3. The CDR3 has 13 amino acids. The CDR3 DNA is TGTGCCAGCAGCCGGGACAGATACAATGAGCAGTTCTTC. This gives the protein CASSRDRYNEQFF.

The chain has TRBV13 and TRBJ2-7, with 9 nucleotides matching TRBD1. The CDR3 has 15 residues. J was trimmed by 6 bases and V by 3 bases; bases with no gene match: 9. Germline CDR1 is PRHDT and CDR2 is FYEKMQ (reference sequence). In DNA form, the CDR3 reads TGTGCCAGCAGCTTCGGGACAGGGCCATCCACCGAGCAGTACTTC. It codes for CASSFGTGPSTEQYF.

This clone was seen a handful of times. The rearrangement uses TRBV7-9 and TRBJ1-2; D is uncertain. Trimming shortened V by 1 base and J by 7 bases, and 13 bases separated the two germline ends. The CDR3 sequence is 14 residues long. CDR1 and CDR2 (germline): SEHNR, FQNEAQ (reference sequence). CDR3 coding DNA: TGTGCCAGCAGCTTAGACTTAACTTCAAGTGGCTACACCTTC. The encoded protein is CASSLDLTSSGYTF.

A word on this clone: The sample carries other DNA sequences with the same CDR3. The chain links TRBV27 to TRBJ1-1, with 7 bases that match TRBD1. V shed 2 bases and J 1 base; nucleotides not matched to a gene: 1. This CDR3 comprises 14 residues. Germline V gene lookup returns CDR1 MNHEY and CDR2 SMNVEV (reference sequence). DNA for the CDR3: TGTGCCAGCAGTTTAGGGACAGCGAACACTGAAGCTTTCTTT. Protein sequence: CASSLGTANTEAFF.

The chain recombines TRBV30 with TRBJ1-2; D unclear. The germline CDR1 and CDR2 sequences are GTSNPN and SVGIG (reference sequence). The V end lost 2 bases, the J end lost 5 bases, and 9 bases lay between the germline ends. The CDR3 covers 12 residues. CDR3 nucleotides: TGTGCCTGGAGTCACAGCTCATATGGCTACACCTTC. Protein: CAWSHSSYGYTF.

The CDR3 loop is CASSHNTGDFSNQPQHF. Here the CDR3 DNA reads TGCGCCAGCAGCCACAACACAGGGGATTTCAGCAATCAGCCCCAGCATTTT. The J gene is TRBJ1-5, the V gene TRBV4-1, with 7 bases lining up with TRBD1. The V segment lost 3 bases and the J segment 1 base; nucleotides outside the gene matches: 9. The CDR3 covers 17 residues. The germline gives CDR1 MGHRA, CDR2 YSYEKL.

The chain's CDR3 is CASSPPGLGGYGYTF. For the CDR3, the DNA is TGTGCCAGCAGCCCTCCGGGGTTAGGTGGCTATGGCTACACCTTC. The chain uses TRBV5-6 and TRBJ1-2; no reliable D call. V lost 4 bases and J 4 bases, leaving 17 bases between the germline ends. Per germline, CDR1 SGHDT and CDR2 YYEEEE. The CDR3 runs to 15 residues.

V gene TRBV2 combines with J gene TRBJ2-5; 8 positions match TRBD2. The CDR3 runs 17 residues. After removal of 3 bases from V and 4 bases from J, the junction contained 13 bases not matched to a gene. Germline V lookup: CDR1 SNHLY, CDR2 FYNNEI. This chain's CDR3 is CASSDNTAGVRGETQYF. In DNA, the CDR3 is TGTGCCAGCAGTGATAACACAGCGGGGGTACGGGGAGAGACCCAGTACTTC.

The V call is TRBV13, the J call TRBJ2-1, with TRBD1 as a possible D gene (5 bases). Germline values: CDR1 PRHDT, CDR2 FYEKMQ (reference sequence). CDR3 length: 14 amino acids. The germline V and J ends were trimmed by 5 bases and 7 bases, with 15 bases remaining between them. CDR3 DNA: TGTGCCAGCAGCCGGCAGGGTATCTGGAATGAGCAGTTCTTC. Amino acid sequence: CASSRQGIWNEQFF.

The V gene is TRBV2, the J gene TRBJ2-5; a weak D match, TRBD1 (6 bases). Per germline, CDR1 SNHLY and CDR2 FYNNEI. Trimming removed 5 bases at V and 2 bases at J, with 9 bases between. This CDR3 contains 13 residues. The CDR3 sequence is CASSRQVQETQYF. The CDR3 DNA reads as TGTGCCAGCAGTCGACAGGTACAAGAGACCCAGTACTTC.

The rearrangement uses TRBV10-3 and TRBJ1-2; tentative D call: TRBD1 (5 bases). V lost 2 bases and J 8 bases, leaving 15 bases between the germline ends. CDR1 and CDR2 from the germline V gene are ENHRY and SYGVKD. The CDR3 runs to 14 residues. For the CDR3, the DNA is TGTGCCATCAGTGAGGGGGGGAGCCCATGGGGCTACACCTTC. It codes for CAISEGGSPWGYTF.

The V and J genes are TRBV19 and TRBJ2-7, with TRBD1 matching over 7 bases. Unmatched junction bases numbered 5, after V lost 3 bases and J lost 6 bases. This CDR3 spans 13 amino acids. Per the germline V gene, CDR1 is LNHDA and CDR2 is SQIVND (reference sequence). DNA of the CDR3: TGTGCCAGTAGTATCACAGGGGAAGGCGAGCAGTACTTC. This encodes CASSITGEGEQYF. Full variable domain (missing parts from reference TRBV19 and TRBJ2-7): DGGITQSPKYLFRKEGQNVTLSCEQNLNHDAMYWYRQDPGQGLRLIYYSQIVNDFQKGDIAEGYSVSREKKESFPLTVTSAQKNPTAFYLCASSITGEGEQYFGPGTRLTVT.